Reported below is one T cell receptor (beta chain). Antigen: not known. Primers included in the PCR were 60 Vbeta and 13 Jbeta primers. As processed by the authors: Unique TCR beta chains numbered around 80 million in a later analysis, with 10 million to 14 million shared. Sequencing was performed with immunoSEQ multiplex PCR; in TCRdb, only in-frame clones are kept and a portion is missing. V and J calls plus clone size are reproduced from that table; the DNA served to infer D and trimming. This table holds about 110,000 clones, around 70% found once. The data derive from a study of cytomegalovirus exposure and HLA in healthy donors. Whole-study findings and limits: Later on, a genetic analysis was performed. It linked a missense variant in DCLRE1C with V- and J-gene trimming of TCR beta. Some highly shared sequence variants likely arose as a pipeline artifact. In presence/absence analyses, roughly uniform sequencing depth across donors was assumed.

After removal of 4 bases from V and 4 bases from J, the junction contained 8 bases not matched to a gene. The CDR3 is made up of 15 amino acids. Per germline, CDR1 GTSNPN and CDR2 SVGIG (reference sequence). Material for sequencing was PBMCs. This clonotype was obtained from a boy between 5 and 17 years old in good health and CMV-seronegative. The J gene is TRBJ1-2, the V gene TRBV30, with 11 bases lining up with TRBD1. Here the CDR3 DNA reads TGTGCCTGGACCTGGACAGGGGGCATTTTCTATGGCTACACCTTC. Its translation: CAWTWTGGIFYGYTF.